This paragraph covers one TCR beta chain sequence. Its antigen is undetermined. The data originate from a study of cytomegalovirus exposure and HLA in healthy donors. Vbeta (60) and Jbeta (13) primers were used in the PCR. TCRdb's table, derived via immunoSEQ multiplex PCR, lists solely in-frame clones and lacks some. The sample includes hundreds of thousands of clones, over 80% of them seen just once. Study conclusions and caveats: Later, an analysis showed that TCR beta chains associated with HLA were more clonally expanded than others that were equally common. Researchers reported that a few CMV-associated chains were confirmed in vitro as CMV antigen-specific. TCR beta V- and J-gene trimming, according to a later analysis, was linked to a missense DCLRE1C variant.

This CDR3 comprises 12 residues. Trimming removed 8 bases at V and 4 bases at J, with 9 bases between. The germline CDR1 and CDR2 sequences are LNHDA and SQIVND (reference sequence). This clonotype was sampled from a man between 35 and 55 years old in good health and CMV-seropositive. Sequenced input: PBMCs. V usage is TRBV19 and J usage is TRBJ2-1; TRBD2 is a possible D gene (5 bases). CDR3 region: CASGELYNEQFF. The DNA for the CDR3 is TGTGCCAGTGGGGAGCTTTACAATGAGCAGTTCTTC. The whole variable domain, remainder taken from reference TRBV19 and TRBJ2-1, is DGGITQSPKYLFRKEGQNVTLSCEQNLNHDAMYWYRQDPGQGLRLIYYSQIVNDFQKGDIAEGYSVSREKKESFPLTVTSAQKNPTAFYLCASGELYNEQFFGPGTRLTVL.